This passage covers 3 T cell receptor beta chains from one sample sequenced in a study of blood T cell repertoires in COVID-19. Generated by immunoSEQ multiplex PCR, the TCRdb table keeps only in-frame clones and is missing some. Of just under 55,000 clones listed, around nine tenths are singletons. Sequencing was performed on peripheral blood. Source of these receptors: a man aged 50-59 years with acute or convalescent COVID-19.

The chain is built from TRBV19 and TRBJ1-4; a weak D match, TRBD1 (6 bases). Germline assignment: CDR1 LNHDA and CDR2 SQIVND (reference sequence). CDR3 length equals 14 residues. Deletions cut 5 bases from V and 7 bases from J, with 14 bases between. CDR3 protein: CASSPTGFGEKLFF. The CDR3 DNA follows: TGTGCCAGTAGTCCGACAGGTTTTGGTGAAAAACTGTTTTTT.

This clone was seen just once. This chain's CDR3 is CASSPRGNYEQYF. The CDR3 bases are TGTGCCAGCAGTCCCCGGGGGAACTACGAGCAGTACTTC. This chain joins TRBV27 and TRBJ2-7; possible D gene TRBD2, 6 bases. Germline V gives CDR1 MNHEY, CDR2 SMNVEV (reference sequence). Between the trimmed V and J ends, which lost 5 bases and 3 bases, there was a span of 11 bases. The CDR3 consists of 13 residues.

V gene TRBV6-2 or TRBV6-3 combines with J gene TRBJ2-1, with unresolved D. V was trimmed by 6 bases and J by 0 bases, leaving 15 bases between them. The V gene's germline CDR1 is MNHEY and CDR2 SVGEGT. The CDR3 has 16 amino acids. CDR3 DNA sequence: TGTGCCAGCAGCCTCTCTATCCTCCCCTCCTACAATGAGCAGTTCTTC. This encodes CASSLSILPSYNEQFF.